This T cell receptor beta chain was obtained from a study of blood T cell repertoires in COVID-19. Study overall: Acute and convalescent COVID-19 samples came from the United States, Italy and Spain. T cells, B-cell-depleted T cells, or PBMCs provided the cDNA or gDNA that served as material.

Original processing methods: It was from reference gene primer amplification that nucleated cell counts were estimated. Only in-frame clones appear in the TCRdb table, and some are missing; sequencing was by immunoSEQ multiplex PCR. V and J calls and clone size are as listed in that table; D and trimming were resolved from the DNA. In the table there are more than 90,000 clones, roughly 90% of which are singletons. This clone was seen a single time. The sample consisted of peripheral blood. This receptor was taken from a man aged 70 or older who had recovered from COVID-19.

CDR3 sequence reads: CASSRGGALSYEQYF. The CDR3 DNA reads as TGTGCCAGCAGCCGCGGGGGGGCCCTATCCTACGAGCAGTACTTC. The V and J genes are TRBV7-2 and TRBJ2-7; 9 bases line up with TRBD2. Trimming took 5 bases from V and 1 from J; bases not matched to a gene: 6. The germline V gene has CDR1 SGHTA and CDR2 FQGNSA. The CDR3 extends over 15 amino acids.